This entry lists 6 T cell receptor beta chains sequenced from one sample in a study of vaccination and CD4 T cells after COVID-19. Their recognized antigens are unknown. The Oncomine TCR Beta short-read assay generated sequence data from the DNA of cultured CD4+ T cells. Each CDR3 protein is one row after TCRdb ran MiXCR on the PCR reads. The top ten clones hold approximately 11% of a sample with about 11,000 distinct CDR3 sequences, roughly three quarters of them seen once. Noted treatment: roughly ten-day PBMC culture with coronavirus spike peptide pools or control peptides (ViraFEST assay). The material sequenced was CD4+ T cells from blood, cultured in vitro. The source of these receptors is a human donor who had recovered from COVID-19.

The chain joins TRBV7-9 to TRBJ2-1; D is possibly TRBD1 (5 bases). Germline-derived CDR1 and CDR2 are SEHNR and FQNEAQ (reference sequence). CDR3 length equals 17 residues. Trimming left V 1 base short and J 0 bases short, with 13 bases between. The CDR3 DNA sequence: TGTGCCAGCAGCTTAGGGAGCGCAGGGCGCTCCTACAATGAGCAGTTCTTC. This translates into CASSLGSAGRSYNEQFF.

The chain recombines TRBV20-1 with TRBJ1-5; D is unclear. From germline, CDR1 is DFQATT and CDR2 SNEGSKA (reference sequence). V shed 0 bases and J shed 1 base, with 13 bases lying between them. The CDR3 is 16 amino acids. The CDR3 here is CSARDMRQLSNQPQHF. DNA of the CDR3: TGCAGTGCTAGAGATATGAGGCAACTAAGCAATCAGCCCCAGCATTTT.

V and J are TRBV20-1 and TRBJ1-2; D unclear. CDR1 is DFQATT and CDR2 is SNEGSKA in the germline V gene (reference sequence). The V end lost 0 bases, the J end lost 4 bases, and 9 bases lay between the germline ends. CDR3 length: 13 amino acids. CDR3 sequence reads: CSARDTNVYGYTF. The CDR3 DNA reads TGCAGTGCTAGAGATACGAATGTCTATGGCTACACCTTC.

A single count supports this clonotype. J is TRBJ1-6 and V is TRBV20-1, with unresolved D. Germline assignment: CDR1 DFQATT and CDR2 SNEGSKA (reference sequence). The V gene lost 2 bases and the J gene lost 5 bases, with 13 bases spanning the gap. The CDR3 is made up of 15 amino acids. The CDR3 coding sequence is TGCAGTGCTAGACGCTCGGGAGGAGATAATTCACCCCTCCACTTT. It yields the protein CSARRSGGDNSPLHF.

V gene TRBV6-1 combines with J gene TRBJ2-1; the D gene could be TRBD1 or TRBD2 (5 bases each). Per the germline V gene, CDR1 is MNHNS and CDR2 is SASEGT. The CDR3 consists of 14 residues. V gave up 6 bases and J gave up 0 bases, with 9 bases separating them. In DNA form, the CDR3 reads TGTGCCAGCAGGAGGGGCGGCTCCTACAATGAGCAGTTCTTC. Amino acid sequence: CASRRGGSYNEQFF.

The rearrangement links TRBV20-1 to TRBJ2-7, with 7 bases that match TRBD1. From germline, CDR1 is DFQATT and CDR2 SNEGSKA (reference sequence). The trim removed 5 bases at V and 4 bases at J, leaving 14 bases unmatched. The CDR3 has 15 amino acids. CDR3: CSAPVGGFIGYEQYF. In DNA, the CDR3 is TGCAGTGCTCCCGTAGGGGGCTTCATCGGTTACGAGCAGTACTTC.